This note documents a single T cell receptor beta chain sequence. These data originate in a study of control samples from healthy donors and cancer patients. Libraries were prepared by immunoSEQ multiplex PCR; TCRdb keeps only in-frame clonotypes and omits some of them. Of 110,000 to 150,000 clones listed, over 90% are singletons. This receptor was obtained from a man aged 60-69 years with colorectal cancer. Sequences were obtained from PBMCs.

CDR3 bases: TGTGCCAGCAGTGCGGGCCGAGCCACCTACGAGCAGTACTTC. It encodes CASSAGRATYEQYF. The V gene is TRBV2, the J gene TRBJ2-7; D gene ambiguous. This CDR3 comprises 14 residues. Trimming removed 4 bases from V and 2 bases from J, with 12 bases in between. The germline gives CDR1 SNHLY, CDR2 FYNNEI.